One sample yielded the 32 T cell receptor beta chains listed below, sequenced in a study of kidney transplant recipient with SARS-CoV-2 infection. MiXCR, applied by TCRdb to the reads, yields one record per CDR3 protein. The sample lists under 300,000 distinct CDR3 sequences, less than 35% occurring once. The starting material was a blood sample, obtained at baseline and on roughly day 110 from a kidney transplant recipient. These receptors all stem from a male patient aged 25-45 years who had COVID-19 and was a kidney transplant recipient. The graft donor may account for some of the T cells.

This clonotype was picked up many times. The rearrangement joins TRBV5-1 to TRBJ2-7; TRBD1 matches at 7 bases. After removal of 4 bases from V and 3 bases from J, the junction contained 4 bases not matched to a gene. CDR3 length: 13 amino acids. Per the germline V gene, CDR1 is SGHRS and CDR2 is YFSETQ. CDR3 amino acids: CASSPTGNYEQYF. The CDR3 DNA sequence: TGCGCCAGCAGCCCGACAGGGAACTACGAGCAGTACTTC.

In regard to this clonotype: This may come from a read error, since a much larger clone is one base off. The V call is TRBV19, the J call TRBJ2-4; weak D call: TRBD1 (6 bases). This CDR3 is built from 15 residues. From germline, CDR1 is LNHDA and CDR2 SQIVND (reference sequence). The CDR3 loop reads CANSHVTGNWHIQYF. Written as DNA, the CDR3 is TGTGCCAATAGTCATGTTACAGGGAATTGGCACATTCAGTACTTC.

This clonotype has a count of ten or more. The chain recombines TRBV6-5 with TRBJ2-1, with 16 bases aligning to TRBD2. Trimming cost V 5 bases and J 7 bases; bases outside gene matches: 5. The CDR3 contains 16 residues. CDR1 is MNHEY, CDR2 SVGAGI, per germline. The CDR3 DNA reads TGTGCCAGCAGTGGAGGGACTAGCGGGAGGGTTAATGAGCAGTTCTTC. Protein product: CASSGGTSGRVNEQFF.

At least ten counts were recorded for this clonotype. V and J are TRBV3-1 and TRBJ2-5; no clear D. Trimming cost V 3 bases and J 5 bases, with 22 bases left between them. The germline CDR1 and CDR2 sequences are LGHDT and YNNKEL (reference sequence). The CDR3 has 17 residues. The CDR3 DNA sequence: TGTGCCAGCAGCCATTGGTCTCCCATTTCTTTCTCTGAGACCCAGTACTTC. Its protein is CASSHWSPISFSETQYF.

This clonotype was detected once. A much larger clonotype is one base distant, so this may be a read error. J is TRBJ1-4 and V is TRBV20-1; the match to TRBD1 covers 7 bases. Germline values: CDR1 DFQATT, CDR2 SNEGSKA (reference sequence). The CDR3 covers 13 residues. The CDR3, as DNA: TGCAGTATAGTGGGGGGGACAGCCGAAAAACTGTCTTTT. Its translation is CSIVGGTAEKLSF.

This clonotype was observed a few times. The chain's CDR3 is CASSLDGQSEAFF. In nucleotides, the CDR3 is TGTGCCAGCAGCTTAGACGGACAAAGTGAAGCTTTCTTT. The chain uses TRBV11-3 and TRBJ1-1, with a weak D call TRBD1 (5 bases). V was pared by 0 bases and J by 7 bases, with 9 bases between. This CDR3 spans 13 amino acids. Germline V CDR1 and CDR2: SGHNT, YENEEA.

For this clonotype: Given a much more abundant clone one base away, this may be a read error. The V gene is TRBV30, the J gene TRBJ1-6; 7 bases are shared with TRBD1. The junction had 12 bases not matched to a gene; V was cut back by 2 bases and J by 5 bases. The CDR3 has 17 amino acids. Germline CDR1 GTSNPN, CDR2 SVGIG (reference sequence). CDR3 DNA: TGTGCCTGGAGTCCCAACAGGGGTAGAGGGGATAATTCACCCCTCCACTTT. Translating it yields CAWSPNRGRGDNSPLHF.

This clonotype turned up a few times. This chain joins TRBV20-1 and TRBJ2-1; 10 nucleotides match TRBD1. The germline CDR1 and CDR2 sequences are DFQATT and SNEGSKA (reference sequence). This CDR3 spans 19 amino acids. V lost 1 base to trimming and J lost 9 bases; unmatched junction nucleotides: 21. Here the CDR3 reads CSARGDRLVRDRGWGEQFF. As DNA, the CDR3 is TGCAGTGCTAGAGGAGATCGATTGGTGAGGGACAGGGGCTGGGGTGAGCAGTTCTTC.

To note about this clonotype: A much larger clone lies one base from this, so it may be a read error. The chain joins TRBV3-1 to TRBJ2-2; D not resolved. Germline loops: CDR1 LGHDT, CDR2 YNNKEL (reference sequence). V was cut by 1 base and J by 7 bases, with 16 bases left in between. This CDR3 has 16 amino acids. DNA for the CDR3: TGTGCCAGCAGCCAAGGACCCAGTTGGCCCCACGGGGAGCTGTTTTTT. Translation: CASSQGPSWPHGELFF.

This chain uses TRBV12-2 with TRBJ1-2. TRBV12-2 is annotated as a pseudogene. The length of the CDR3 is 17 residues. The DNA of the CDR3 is TGTGCAAGTCGCTCCATTGTGACTCCACGAAAGACCTATGGCTACACCTTC. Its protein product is CASRSIVTPRKTYGYTF.

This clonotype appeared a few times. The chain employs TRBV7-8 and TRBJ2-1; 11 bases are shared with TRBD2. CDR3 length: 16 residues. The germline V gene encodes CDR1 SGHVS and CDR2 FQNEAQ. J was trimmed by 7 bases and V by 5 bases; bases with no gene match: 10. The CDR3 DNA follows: TGTGCCAGCAGCCCCCGATTAGCGGGAGGGGGGAATGAGCAGTTCTTC. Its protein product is CASSPRLAGGGNEQFF.

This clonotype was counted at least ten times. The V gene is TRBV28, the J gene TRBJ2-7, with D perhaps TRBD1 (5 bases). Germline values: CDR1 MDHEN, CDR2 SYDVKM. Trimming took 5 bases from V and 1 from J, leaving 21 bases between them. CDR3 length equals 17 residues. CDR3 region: CASSNLLTGDHSYEQYF. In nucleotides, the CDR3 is TGTGCCAGCAGTAACCTCCTCACAGGCGACCATTCCTACGAGCAGTACTTC.

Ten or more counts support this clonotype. The CDR3 here is CASSQEEQGAYGYTF. The CDR3 DNA reads as TGCGCCAGCAGCCAAGAGGAACAGGGGGCGTATGGCTACACCTTC. The rearrangement joins TRBV4-1 to TRBJ1-2; TRBD1 aligns across 9 bases. Germline trimming cut 0 bases from V and 5 bases from J; bases unmatched to any gene: 4. Germline CDR1 MGHRA, CDR2 YSYEKL. CDR3 length: 15 residues.

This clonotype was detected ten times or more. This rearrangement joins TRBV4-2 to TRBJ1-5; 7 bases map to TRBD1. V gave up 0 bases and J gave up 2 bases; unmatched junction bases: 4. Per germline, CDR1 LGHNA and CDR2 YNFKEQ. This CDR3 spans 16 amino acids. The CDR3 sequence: CASSQDWQGGNQPQHF. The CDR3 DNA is TGTGCCAGCAGCCAAGATTGGCAGGGGGGCAATCAGCCCCAGCATTTT.

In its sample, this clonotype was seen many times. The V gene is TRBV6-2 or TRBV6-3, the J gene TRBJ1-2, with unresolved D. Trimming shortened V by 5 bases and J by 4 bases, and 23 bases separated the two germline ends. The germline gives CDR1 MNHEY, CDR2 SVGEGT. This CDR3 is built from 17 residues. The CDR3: CASSAGSCIGKTYGYTF. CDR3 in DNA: TGTGCCAGCAGTGCTGGGAGCTGCATCGGAAAGACCTATGGCTACACCTTC.

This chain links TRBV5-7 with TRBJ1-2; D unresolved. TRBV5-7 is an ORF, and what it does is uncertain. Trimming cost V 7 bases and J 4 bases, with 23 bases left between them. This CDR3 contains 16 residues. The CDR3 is CASPPYLARKTYGYTF. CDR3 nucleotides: TGTGCCAGCCCTCCCTATCTTGCGCGAAAGACCTATGGCTACACCTTC.

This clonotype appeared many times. The CDR3 is CASSIQGANYGYTF. CDR3 bases: TGCGCCAGCAGCATACAGGGGGCTAACTATGGCTACACCTTC. The chain uses TRBV5-1 and TRBJ1-2; 8 nucleotides line up with TRBD1. The CDR3 is 14 residues long. The V gene's germline CDR1 is SGHRS and CDR2 YFSETQ. Trimming removed 4 bases from V and 0 bases from J; junction bases left unmatched: 2. Based on the CDR3 plus reference TRBV5-1 and TRBJ1-2, the full variable domain is KAGVTQTPRYLIKTRGQQVTLSCSPISGHRSVSWYQQTPGQGLQFLFEYFSETQRNKGNFPGRFSGRQFSNSRSEMNVSTLELGDSALYLCASSIQGANYGYTFGSGTRLTVV.

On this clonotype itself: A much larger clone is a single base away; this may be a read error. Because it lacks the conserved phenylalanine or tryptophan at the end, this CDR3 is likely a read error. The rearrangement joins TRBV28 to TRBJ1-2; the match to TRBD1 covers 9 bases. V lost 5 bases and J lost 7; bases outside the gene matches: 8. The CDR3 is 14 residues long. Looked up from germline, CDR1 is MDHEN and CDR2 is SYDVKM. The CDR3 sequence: CASSPGQGVPGYTL. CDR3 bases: TGTGCCAGCAGTCCGGGACAGGGAGTACCTGGCTACACCCTC.

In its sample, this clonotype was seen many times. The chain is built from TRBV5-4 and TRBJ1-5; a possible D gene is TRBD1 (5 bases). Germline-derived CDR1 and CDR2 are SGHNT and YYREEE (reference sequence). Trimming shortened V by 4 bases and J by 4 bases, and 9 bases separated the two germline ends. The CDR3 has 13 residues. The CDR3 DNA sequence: TGTGCCAGCAGCCGCGGACAAAATCAGCCCCAGCATTTT. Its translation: CASSRGQNQPQHF.

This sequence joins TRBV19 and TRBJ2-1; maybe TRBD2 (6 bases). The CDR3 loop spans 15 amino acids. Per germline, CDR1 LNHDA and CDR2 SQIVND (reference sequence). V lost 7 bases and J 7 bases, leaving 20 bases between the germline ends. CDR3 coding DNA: TGTGCCAGTACCCTCGGGACTCCCGGGGCGAATGAGCAGTTCTTC. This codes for CASTLGTPGANEQFF.

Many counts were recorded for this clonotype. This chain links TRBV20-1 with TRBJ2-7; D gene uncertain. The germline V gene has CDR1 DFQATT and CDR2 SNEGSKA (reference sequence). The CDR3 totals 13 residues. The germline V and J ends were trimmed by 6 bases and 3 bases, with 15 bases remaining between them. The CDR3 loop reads CSALRDQIYEQYF. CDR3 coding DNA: TGCAGTGCCCTAAGGGATCAGATCTACGAGCAGTACTTC.

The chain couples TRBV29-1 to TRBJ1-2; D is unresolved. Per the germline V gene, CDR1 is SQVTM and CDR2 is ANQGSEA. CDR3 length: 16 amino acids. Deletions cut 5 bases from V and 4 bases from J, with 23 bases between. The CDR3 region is CSVPRLLAWKTYGYTF. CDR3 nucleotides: TGCAGCGTTCCTAGATTACTAGCATGGAAGACCTATGGCTACACCTTC.

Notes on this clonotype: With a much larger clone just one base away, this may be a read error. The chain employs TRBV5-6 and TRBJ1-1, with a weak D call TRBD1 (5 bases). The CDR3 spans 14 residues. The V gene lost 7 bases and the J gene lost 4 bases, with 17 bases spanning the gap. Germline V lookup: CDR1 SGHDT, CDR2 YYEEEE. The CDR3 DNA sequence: TGTGCCAGCGGCCCATGGGGCGGGAGCACTGAAGCTTTCTTT. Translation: CASGPWGGSTEAFF.

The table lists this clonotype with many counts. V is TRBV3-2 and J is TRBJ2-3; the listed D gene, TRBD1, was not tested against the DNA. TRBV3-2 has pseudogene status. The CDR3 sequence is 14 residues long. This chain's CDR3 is CASSPAGGTDTQYF. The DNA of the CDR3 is TGTGCCAGCAGCCCAGCGGGAGGCACAGATACGCAGTATTTT.

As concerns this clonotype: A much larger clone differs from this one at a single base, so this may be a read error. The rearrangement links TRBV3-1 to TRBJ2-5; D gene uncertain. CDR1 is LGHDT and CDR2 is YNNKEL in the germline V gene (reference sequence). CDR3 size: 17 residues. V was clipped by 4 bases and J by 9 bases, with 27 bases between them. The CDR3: CASSPDTPISFSEAQYF. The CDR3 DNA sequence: TGTGCCAGCAGCCCGGATACTCCCATTTCTTTCTCTGAGGCCCAGTACTTC.

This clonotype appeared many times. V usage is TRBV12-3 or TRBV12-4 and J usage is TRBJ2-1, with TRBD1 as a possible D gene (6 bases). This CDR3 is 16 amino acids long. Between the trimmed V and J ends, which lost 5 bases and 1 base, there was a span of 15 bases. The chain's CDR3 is CASSQPLTGSYNEQFF. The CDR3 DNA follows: TGTGCCAGCAGTCAACCCCTGACAGGATCCTACAATGAGCAGTTCTTC.

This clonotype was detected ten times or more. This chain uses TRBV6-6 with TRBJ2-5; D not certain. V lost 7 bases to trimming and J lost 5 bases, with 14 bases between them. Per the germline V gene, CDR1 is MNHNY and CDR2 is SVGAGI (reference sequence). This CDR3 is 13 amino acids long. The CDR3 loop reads CASTDAVLETQYF. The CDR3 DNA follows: TGTGCCAGCACCGACGCGGTTTTGGAGACCCAGTACTTC.

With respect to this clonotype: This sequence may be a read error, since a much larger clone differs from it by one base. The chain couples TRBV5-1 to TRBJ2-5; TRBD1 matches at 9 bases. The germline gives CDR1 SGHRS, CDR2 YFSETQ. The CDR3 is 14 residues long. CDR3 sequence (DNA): TGCGCCAGCAGCTTAACAGGGGGCCAAGGGACCCAGTACTTC. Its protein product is CASSLTGGQGTQYF. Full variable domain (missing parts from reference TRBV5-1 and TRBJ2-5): KAGVTQTPRYLIKTRGQQVTLSCSPISGHRSVSWYQQTPGQGLQFLFEYFSETQRNKGNFPGRFSGRQFSNSRSEMNVSTLELGDSALYLCASSLTGGQGTQYFGPGTRLLVL.

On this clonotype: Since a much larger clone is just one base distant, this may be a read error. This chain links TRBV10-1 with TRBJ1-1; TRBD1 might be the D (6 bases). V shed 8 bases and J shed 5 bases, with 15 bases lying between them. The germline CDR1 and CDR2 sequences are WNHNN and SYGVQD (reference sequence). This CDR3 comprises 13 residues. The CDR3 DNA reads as TGCGCCAGCGGCGAACAGGGTCGGACTGAAGCTTTCTTT. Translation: CASGEQGRTEAFF.

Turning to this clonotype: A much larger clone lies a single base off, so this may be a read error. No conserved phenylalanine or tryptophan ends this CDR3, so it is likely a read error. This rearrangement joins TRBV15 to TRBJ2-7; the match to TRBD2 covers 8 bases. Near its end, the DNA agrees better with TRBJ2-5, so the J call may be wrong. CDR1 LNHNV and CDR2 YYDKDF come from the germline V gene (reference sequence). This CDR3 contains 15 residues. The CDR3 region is CATSRDSAGVETQYL. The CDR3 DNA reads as TGTGCCACCAGCAGAGATTCAGCGGGAGTGGAGACCCAGTACCTC.

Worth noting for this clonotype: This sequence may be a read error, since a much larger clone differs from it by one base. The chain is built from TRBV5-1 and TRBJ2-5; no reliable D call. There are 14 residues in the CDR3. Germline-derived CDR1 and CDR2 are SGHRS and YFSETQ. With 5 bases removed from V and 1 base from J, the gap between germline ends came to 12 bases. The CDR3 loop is CASRGQIFQETQYF. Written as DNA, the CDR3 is TGCGCCAGCAGGGGTCAGATATTCCAAGAGACCCAGTACTTC.

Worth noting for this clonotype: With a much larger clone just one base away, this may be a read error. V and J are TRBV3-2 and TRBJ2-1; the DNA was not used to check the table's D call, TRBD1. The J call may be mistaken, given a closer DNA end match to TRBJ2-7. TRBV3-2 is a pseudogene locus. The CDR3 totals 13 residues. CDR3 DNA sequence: TGTGCCAGCAGCCAAGCGGACAGGGACAAGCAGTACTTC. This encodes CASSQADRDKQYF.